One sample yielded the 15 T cell receptor beta chains listed below, sequenced in a study of shared clonotypes between healthy human individuals (dated by TCRdb to the early 2020s). Library preparation used the immunoSEQ multiplex PCR assay. The clones in this table, taken by TCRdb from immuneACCESS, are in-frame only. Not every clone is retained; where verified, under half of the shortfall comes from an unresolved V gene, and the cause of the rest is unknown. This sample comprises about 2 million clones, 85% to 95% of them detected only once. Around 1.1% of the sample is held by the ten biggest clonotypes. CD8 naive samples were CD45RO-negative cells positively selected for CCR7, giving a CD45RA+CCR7+ population that excluded TemRA cells. The sample was naive CD8+ T cells sorted from blood. The sample's cell subset or site, from its label and the paper: CD45RA+CCR7+. These receptors all stem from a man aged 18 to 30 in good health.

V is TRBV29-1 and J is TRBJ2-1, with D possibly called TRBD1 or TRBD2 (6 bases each). Deletions cut 2 bases from V and 7 bases from J, with 12 bases between. The CDR3 runs 13 residues. CDR1 is SQVTM, CDR2 ANQGSEA, per germline. CDR3 DNA sequence: TGCAGCGTTGAATGGTTAGGGGGGAATGAGCAGTTCTTC. It yields the protein CSVEWLGGNEQFF.

V is TRBV6-5 and J is TRBJ2-1, with a tentative D call TRBD2 (5 bases). This CDR3 spans 15 amino acids. Germline CDR1 and CDR2: MNHEY and SVGAGI. V lost 9 bases and J lost 3, with 18 bases in between. The CDR3, as DNA: TGTGCCAGTAGGGAGTTTAGGGCGGACTACAATGAGCAGTTCTTC. Translating gives CASREFRADYNEQFF.

V gene TRBV6-5 combines with J gene TRBJ2-1; D uncertain. Trimming removed 5 bases at V and 12 bases at J, with 20 bases between. The CDR3 is made up of 14 amino acids. Germline V gene data show CDR1 as MNHEY and CDR2 as SVGAGI. As DNA, the CDR3 is TGTGCCAGCAGTGGCCGAGACACTTATCTGGGGCAGTTCTTC. It encodes CASSGRDTYLGQFF.

This chain uses TRBV30 with TRBJ2-7; maybe TRBD1 (5 bases). The CDR3 sequence is 15 residues long. V was trimmed by 0 bases and J by 0 bases, leaving 12 bases between them. Germline V CDR1 and CDR2: GTSNPN, SVGIG (reference sequence). In nucleotides, the CDR3 is TGTGCCTGGAGTGTATTTAGGGGAAGCTCCTACGAGCAGTACTTC. Amino acid sequence: CAWSVFRGSSYEQYF.

This clone appeared once. J is TRBJ1-3 and V is TRBV6-4, with 7 bases identical to TRBD1. Trimming at V came to 6 bases and at J to 2 bases, leaving 7 bases not matched to a gene. This CDR3 is 15 amino acids long. From germline, CDR1 is MRHNA and CDR2 SNTAGT. The CDR3 sequence: CASSPGTAAGNTIYF. The CDR3 coding sequence is TGTGCCAGCAGCCCGGGGACAGCCGCTGGAAACACCATATATTTT.

The DNA of the CDR3 is TGTGCCACCAGCAGGGCAAGGACTAGCGGGAGCAATGAGCAGTTCTTC. Protein: CATSRARTSGSNEQFF. The chain recombines TRBV15 with TRBJ2-1, with 13 bases that match TRBD2. The V segment lost 3 bases and the J segment 6 bases; nucleotides outside the gene matches: 5. Per the germline V gene, CDR1 is LNHNV and CDR2 is YYDKDF (reference sequence). The CDR3 sequence is 16 residues long.

CDR3 DNA sequence: TGCAGCGTTGAAGCATCGGGCGGGAGTAGATACAATGAGCAGTTCTTC. This gives the protein CSVEASGGSRYNEQFF. The gene calls are TRBV29-1 and TRBJ2-1; 7 bases fit TRBD2. The CDR3 loop spans 16 amino acids. The trim removed 1 base at V and 4 bases at J, leaving 10 bases unmatched. Germline CDR1 is SQVTM and CDR2 is ANQGSEA.

The chain links TRBV4-3 to TRBJ2-5; a possible D gene is TRBD2 (5 bases). This CDR3 region has 14 residues. CDR1 and CDR2 from the germline V gene are LGHNA and YSLEER. Trimming stripped 0 bases from V and 4 bases from J, with 9 bases between. The CDR3 sequence is CASSQEEVGETQYF. DNA for the CDR3: TGCGCCAGCAGCCAAGAGGAGGTAGGAGAGACCCAGTACTTC.

CDR3 bases: TGTGCCAGCGGGGCTATTAGCGGGAGAGACTCCTACGAGCAGTACTTC. It translates to CASGAISGRDSYEQYF. V gene TRBV27 combines with J gene TRBJ2-7; TRBD2 agrees at 9 bases. The trim removed 8 bases at V and 0 bases at J, leaving 11 bases unmatched. Germline values: CDR1 MNHEY, CDR2 SMNVEV (reference sequence). This CDR3 contains 16 residues.

A remark on this clone: The identical CDR3 is also encoded by other nucleotide sequences in the sample. The chain couples TRBV6-6 to TRBJ1-5; D is ambiguous. Trimming shortened V by 3 bases and J by 0 bases, and 6 bases separated the two germline ends. The CDR3 has 14 residues. The V gene's germline CDR1 is MNHNY and CDR2 SVGAGI (reference sequence). The CDR3: CASSYGDSNQPQHF. The CDR3 DNA is TGTGCCAGCAGTTATGGGGATAGCAATCAGCCCCAGCATTTT.

The rearrangement links TRBV4-1 to TRBJ2-3, with D unresolved. The V end was cut by 1 base, the J end by 2 bases, with 7 bases between. The CDR3 totals 14 residues. CDR1 MGHRA and CDR2 YSYEKL come from the germline V gene. The CDR3 region is CASSQVSDTDTQYF. The CDR3 region has the DNA TGCGCCAGCAGCCAAGTTTCGGACACAGATACGCAGTATTTT.

This chain uses TRBV11-3 with TRBJ1-6; no reliable D call. Germline CDR1 and CDR2: SGHNT and YENEEA. This CDR3 has 14 residues. V dropped 5 bases and J dropped 4 bases, with 9 bases sitting between them. This CDR3 is CASSPGAYNSPLHF. The CDR3 nucleotides are TGTGCCAGCAGCCCCGGCGCGTATAATTCACCCCTCCACTTT. The full variable domain, its missing parts supplied by reference TRBV11-3 and TRBJ1-6, is EAGVVQSPRYKIIEKKQPVAFWCNPISGHNTLYWYLQNLGQGPELLIRYENEEAVDDSQLPKDRFSAERLKGVDSTLKIQPAELGDSAVYLCASSPGAYNSPLHFGNGTRLTVT.

The J gene is TRBJ1-2, the V gene TRBV25-1; D gene uncertain. Germline CDR1 is MGHDK and CDR2 is SYGVNS. Between the trimmed V and J ends, which lost 3 bases and 6 bases, there was a span of 26 bases. The CDR3 has 18 residues. The CDR3 DNA is TGTGCCAGCAGTGACCGACTACTCGATCGGGGAGATCGAGATGGCTACACCTTC. Translated, it gives CASSDRLLDRGDRDGYTF.

The chain employs TRBV25-1 and TRBJ2-7; D ambiguous. This CDR3 comprises 12 residues. Germline V gene lookup returns CDR1 MGHDK and CDR2 SYGVNS. Deletions cut 1 base from V and 7 bases from J, with 8 bases between. This CDR3 is CASSESATEQYF. CDR3 sequence (DNA): TGTGCCAGCAGTGAATCCGCGACGGAGCAGTACTTC.

A word on this clone: The sample contains more than one DNA sequence encoding this CDR3. The chain is built from TRBV10-3 and TRBJ1-1, with no clear D. Between the trimmed V and J ends, which lost 0 bases and 4 bases, there was a span of 9 bases. Germline lookup yields CDR1 ENHRY and CDR2 SYGVKD. The CDR3 has 14 amino acids. The CDR3 protein is CAISESKGGTEAFF. CDR3 nucleotides: TGTGCCATCAGTGAGTCGAAGGGTGGCACTGAAGCTTTCTTT.